The clone carrying this TCR beta chain was observed at least ten times. What it binds is not known. These data belong to a study of blood T cells in healthy people across ages. Turning to the study itself: When template switching was applied, about one barcoded beta molecule was captured per two T cells. The study's findings and limits: Estimates drawn from one million T cells were deemed to understate diversity. There was a strong correlation between TCR beta diversity and naive T cell percentage.

Per the germline V gene, CDR1 is ENHRY and CDR2 is SYGVKD. The trim removed 7 bases at V and 6 bases at J, leaving 5 bases unmatched. The CDR3 runs 12 residues. Alongside a J-beta primer mix, a sample-barcoded 5' primer served in a second PCR lasting about 6 to 12 cycles. A template-switch adaptor containing 12 random nucleotides labeled each cDNA molecule. TCRdb analysed the 5' RACE reads with MiXCR anew, one entry per CDR3 protein. The sample records over 1.5 million distinct CDR3 sequences, 49% being singletons. Sequenced: blood. The J gene is TRBJ2-7, the V gene TRBV10-3, with TRBD1 matching over 8 bases. The clonotype comes from a woman aged 40 to 50 in good health. The CDR3 sequence: CAINGQGGEQYF. CDR3 sequence (DNA): TGTGCCATCAACGGACAGGGAGGCGAGCAGTACTTC.